One and the same sample provided the 27 T cell receptor beta chains below, sequenced in a study of OX40 agonist ivuxolimab in advanced cancers. Repertoires were generated with immunoSEQ multiplex PCR, while TCRdb's copy carries only in-frame clones and drops some. The table shows 60,000 or so clones, with roughly 90% occurring only once. The input for sequencing was CD4+ or CD8+ T cells sorted from blood, taken in a trial of the OX40 agonist ivuxolimab. These TCRs come from an adult with an advanced solid tumor such as melanoma, head and neck, liver or kidney cancer.

Points on this clone: This specimen includes other DNA sequences encoding the same CDR3. V gene TRBV7-9 combines with J gene TRBJ1-5; D perhaps matches TRBD1 (5 bases). Trimming left V 3 bases short and J 5 bases short, with 5 bases between. The CDR3 has 12 residues. Per germline, CDR1 SEHNR and CDR2 FQNEAQ (reference sequence). The CDR3 is CASSLGDQPQHF. CDR3 coding DNA: TGTGCCAGCAGCTTGGGGGATCAGCCCCAGCATTTT.

This chain uses TRBV10-1 with TRBJ1-5; D gene unclear. Germline V CDR1 and CDR2: WNHNN, SYGVQD (reference sequence). This CDR3 comprises 16 residues. V lost 0 bases to trimming and J lost 7 bases, with 16 bases between them. The CDR3 loop is CASSESAAGGRQPQHF. For the CDR3, the DNA is TGCGCCAGCAGTGAGTCGGCGGCAGGAGGTCGCCAGCCCCAGCATTTT.

The chain couples TRBV9 to TRBJ2-2, with D maybe TRBD2 (5 bases). Germline CDR1 is SGDLS and CDR2 is YYNGEE. The CDR3 consists of 13 residues. The V and J ends lost 4 bases and 7 bases respectively, with 11 bases between them. The CDR3 coding sequence is TGTGCCAGCAGCACCCGAGGGTTCGGGGAGCTGTTTTTT. Protein: CASSTRGFGELFF.

The chain uses TRBV6-5 and TRBJ2-7, with 8 positions matching TRBD2. Germline V gives CDR1 MNHEY, CDR2 SVGAGI. The length of the CDR3 is 16 residues. V shed 0 bases, J shed 4 bases, and the junction held 8 bases outside the gene matches. CDR3: CASSYSSGTRGYEQYF. The CDR3 DNA sequence: TGTGCCAGCAGTTACTCCTCCGGGACTAGGGGGTACGAGCAGTACTTC.

This chain joins TRBV9 and TRBJ1-6; D unresolved. This CDR3 has 14 residues. V was pared by 3 bases and J by 3 bases, with 7 bases between. The V gene's germline CDR1 is SGDLS and CDR2 YYNGEE. Here the CDR3 reads CASSAGFYNSPLHF. Written as DNA, the CDR3 is TGTGCCAGCAGCGCAGGCTTCTATAATTCACCCCTCCACTTT.

The rearrangement links TRBV9 to TRBJ1-6; maybe TRBD1 (6 bases). Germline V gene sequence: CDR1 SGDLS, CDR2 YYNGEE. Trimming took off 3 bases at V and 8 bases at J, with 15 bases between the two ends. The CDR3 runs 15 residues. CDR3 protein: CASSATGIFDSPLHF. CDR3 nucleotide sequence: TGTGCCAGCAGCGCCACAGGGATTTTCGATTCACCCCTCCACTTT. The entire variable domain, with the rest obtained from reference TRBV9 and TRBJ1-6, is as follows: DSGVTQTPKHLITATGQRVTLRCSPRSGDLSVYWYQQSLDQGLQFLIQYYNGEERAKGNILERFSAQQFPDLHSELNLSSLELGDSALYFCASSATGIFDSPLHFGNGTRLTVT.

The chain uses TRBV4-2 and TRBJ2-7, with 7 bases fitting TRBD2. Losses at the gene ends were 0 bases for V and 2 bases for J; bases not matched to a gene: 4. The CDR3 runs 15 residues. Germline V gene data show CDR1 as LGHNA and CDR2 as YNFKEQ. CDR3 loop: CASSQEAGGTYEQYF. The CDR3 DNA sequence: TGTGCCAGCAGCCAAGAGGCCGGGGGGACCTACGAGCAGTACTTC.

The rearrangement uses TRBV9 and TRBJ2-7, with D possibly being TRBD2 (5 bases). CDR3 length: 13 amino acids. Germline lookup yields CDR1 SGDLS and CDR2 YYNGEE. Trimming pared 2 bases from V and 6 bases from J, leaving 12 bases between. As DNA, the CDR3 is TGTGCCAGCAGCGTCGGGTCCGCGGGCGAGCAGTACTTC. Encoded protein: CASSVGSAGEQYF.

This clone was seen only a few times. The chain employs TRBV15 and TRBJ2-7; perhaps TRBD1 as D (5 bases). The ends were cut back, 0 bases at V and 5 bases at J, with 11 bases in the middle. The CDR3 contains 14 residues. Germline V gene data show CDR1 as LNHNV and CDR2 as YYDKDF (reference sequence). CDR3 sequence (DNA): TGTGCCACCAGCAGAGATCGGGCAGGGAACGAGCAGTACGTC. This sequence encodes CATSRDRAGNEQYV.

This chain links TRBV14 with TRBJ2-7, with 8 bases lining up with TRBD2. Germline-derived CDR1 and CDR2 are SGHDN and FVKESK. V lost 0 bases to trimming and J lost 0 bases; unmatched junction nucleotides: 13. The CDR3 covers 19 residues. This CDR3 is CASSQETGGPRPTSYEQYV. CDR3 bases: TGTGCCAGCAGCCAAGAAACGGGAGGGCCTCGTCCTACCTCCTACGAGCAGTACGTC.

The chain employs TRBV11-3 and TRBJ2-7; D unclear. Germline lookup yields CDR1 SGHNT and CDR2 YENEEA. Trimming removed 5 bases from V and 6 bases from J, with 8 bases in between. CDR3 length: 11 residues. Here the CDR3 DNA reads TGTGCCAGCAGCGTCGGGCTCGAGCAGTACTTC. Its translation: CASSVGLEQYF.

V and J are TRBV11-3 and TRBJ2-7; TRBD1 agrees at 10 bases. Per germline, CDR1 SGHNT and CDR2 YENEEA. After removal of 5 bases from V and 5 bases from J, the junction contained 6 bases not matched to a gene. This CDR3 contains 14 residues. The CDR3 is CASSHRDRGDEQYV. In DNA, the CDR3 is TGTGCCAGCAGCCATCGGGACAGGGGTGACGAGCAGTACGTC.

The gene calls are TRBV5-1 and TRBJ2-3, with a tentative D call TRBD2 (5 bases). The CDR3 covers 17 residues. V was pared by 4 bases and J by 3 bases, with 21 bases between. In germline, CDR1 is SGHRS, CDR2 YFSETQ. CDR3 DNA: TGCGCCAGCAGCCCCGACTCGTTGAGGGTTTGGACAGATACGCAGTATTTT. This gives the protein CASSPDSLRVWTDTQYF.

V is TRBV30 and J is TRBJ1-1; unclear D gene. V lost 5 bases and J 1 base, leaving 8 bases between the germline ends. The CDR3 length is 12 residues. Germline lookup yields CDR1 GTSNPN and CDR2 SVGIG (reference sequence). The CDR3 loop is CAWGTANTEAFF. The CDR3 coding sequence is TGTGCCTGGGGTACAGCGAACACTGAAGCTTTCTTT.

Only one count was recorded for this clone. This chain links TRBV30 with TRBJ2-1; possibly TRBD2 for D (6 bases). There are 13 residues in the CDR3. Trimming took 3 bases from V and 13 from J, leaving 19 bases between them. Germline-derived CDR1 and CDR2 are GTSNPN and SVGIG (reference sequence). The CDR3 loop reads CAWRIPAGPDQFF. For the CDR3, the DNA is TGTGCCTGGAGGATTCCAGCGGGCCCGGACCAGTTCTTC.

This rearrangement joins TRBV5-4 to TRBJ1-1, with D unclear. This CDR3 is 12 amino acids long. V lost 1 base to trimming and J lost 1 base, with 2 bases between them. Germline CDR1 reads SGHNT; CDR2 reads YYREEE (reference sequence). The CDR3 region has the DNA TGTGCCAGCAGCTTGTGGAACACTGAAGCTTTCTTT. Protein sequence: CASSLWNTEAFF.

The chain couples TRBV6-5 to TRBJ2-5; 8 positions agree with TRBD1. Germline trimming cut 0 bases from V and 5 bases from J; bases unmatched to any gene: 2. Per germline, CDR1 MNHEY and CDR2 SVGAGI. This CDR3 has 14 residues. CDR3 nucleotide sequence: TGTGCCAGCAGTTACTCTTCAGGGGGCGAGACCCAGTACTTC. Translating it yields CASSYSSGGETQYF.

CDR3 DNA sequence: TGTGCCAGCAGCCAGGTTAGCACAGATACGCAGTATTTT. Its translation: CASSQVSTDTQYF. The chain carries TRBV4-2 and TRBJ2-3, with D unclear. V was shortened by 3 bases and J by 0 bases, with 4 bases between the two germline ends. Germline V CDR1 and CDR2: LGHNA, YNFKEQ. This CDR3 has 13 amino acids.

The genes are TRBV11-2 and TRBJ2-1; D unresolved. CDR3 length: 15 residues. Germline CDR1 SGHAT, CDR2 FQNNGV. The V end was cut by 5 bases, the J end by 10 bases, with 21 bases between. The DNA for the CDR3 is TGTGCCAGCAGCCCCAACCTCGGGCCGACCGGGGAGCAGTTCTTC. It is translated as CASSPNLGPTGEQFF.

By frequency in the sample, this clone is medium-sized. The chain links TRBV27 to TRBJ1-5; D is uncertain. This CDR3 is built from 14 residues. V lost 5 bases and J 1 base, leaving 9 bases between the germline ends. Germline CDR1 and CDR2: MNHEY and SMNVEV (reference sequence). The CDR3 DNA reads TGTGCCAGCAGTCTCGGACCGAGCAATCAGCCCCAGCATTTT. This codes for CASSLGPSNQPQHF.

The table lists this clone with a count of one. This chain joins TRBV28 and TRBJ2-1; 7 bases agree with TRBD1. The ends lost 6 bases at V and 1 base at J; junction bases unmatched: 6. There are 15 residues in the CDR3. In germline, CDR1 is MDHEN, CDR2 SYDVKM. The CDR3 loop reads CASSETGVSYNEQFF. CDR3 nucleotide sequence: TGTGCCAGCAGCGAAACAGGGGTTTCCTACAATGAGCAGTTCTTC. Together with reference TRBV28 and TRBJ2-1, the CDR3 gives the full variable domain: DVKVTQSSRYLVKRTGEKVFLECVQDMDHENMFWYRQDPGLGLRLIYFSYDVKMKEKGDIPEGYSVSREKKERFSLILESASTNQTSMYLCASSETGVSYNEQFFGPGTRLTVL.

The rearrangement uses TRBV4-3 and TRBJ2-2, with 12 bases matching TRBD1. V dropped 3 bases and J dropped 4; count of bases not matched to a gene: 6. The CDR3 spans 17 residues. Germline CDR1 is LGHNA and CDR2 is YSLEER. This chain's CDR3 is CASSHGPGQGATGELFF. CDR3 nucleotides: TGCGCCAGCAGCCATGGTCCGGGACAGGGGGCCACCGGGGAGCTGTTTTTT.

The chain joins TRBV11-1 to TRBJ2-7; D unclear. Germline CDR1 is SGHAT and CDR2 is FQDESV (reference sequence). The CDR3 runs 13 residues. V lost 1 base and J 1 base, leaving 5 bases between the germline ends. The CDR3, as DNA: TGTGCCAGCAGCTTAGACGGTTCCTACGAGCAGTACTTC. Translation: CASSLDGSYEQYF.

This chain connects TRBV4-1 to TRBJ2-3; the D is unclear. The CDR3 sequence is 12 residues long. CDR1 is MGHRA, CDR2 YSYEKL, per germline. V dropped 5 bases and J dropped 5 bases, with 8 bases sitting between them. As DNA, the CDR3 is TGCGCCAGCAGCTACTCGGAAGATACGCAGTATTTT. This encodes CASSYSEDTQYF.

J is TRBJ2-3 and V is TRBV6-5; 7 nucleotides line up with TRBD2. Germline CDR1 and CDR2: MNHEY and SVGAGI. The V segment lost 7 bases and the J segment 4 bases; nucleotides outside the gene matches: 11. CDR3 length: 15 residues. This CDR3 reads CASTPPGLKSDTQYF. CDR3 in DNA: TGTGCCAGCACTCCACCGGGACTAAAATCAGATACGCAGTATTTT.

The V and J genes are TRBV6-1 and TRBJ2-7; D possibly uses TRBD1 or TRBD2 (5 bases each). V was shortened by 7 bases and J by 5 bases, with 15 bases between the two germline ends. In germline, CDR1 is MNHNS, CDR2 SASEGT. This CDR3 has 13 amino acids. As DNA, the CDR3 is TGTGCCAGCAAGGCAGGGACCCCTGACGAGCAGTACGTC. Translation: CASKAGTPDEQYV.

The gene calls are TRBV28 and TRBJ2-7; maybe TRBD2 (7 bases). V was clipped by 2 bases and J by 2 bases, with 13 bases between them. This CDR3 is 15 amino acids long. Looked up from germline, CDR1 is MDHEN and CDR2 is SYDVKM. The CDR3 DNA reads as TGTGCCAGCAGTTTAAGAGGGGGGGCAGCCTACGAGCAGTACGTC. This encodes CASSLRGGAAYEQYV.